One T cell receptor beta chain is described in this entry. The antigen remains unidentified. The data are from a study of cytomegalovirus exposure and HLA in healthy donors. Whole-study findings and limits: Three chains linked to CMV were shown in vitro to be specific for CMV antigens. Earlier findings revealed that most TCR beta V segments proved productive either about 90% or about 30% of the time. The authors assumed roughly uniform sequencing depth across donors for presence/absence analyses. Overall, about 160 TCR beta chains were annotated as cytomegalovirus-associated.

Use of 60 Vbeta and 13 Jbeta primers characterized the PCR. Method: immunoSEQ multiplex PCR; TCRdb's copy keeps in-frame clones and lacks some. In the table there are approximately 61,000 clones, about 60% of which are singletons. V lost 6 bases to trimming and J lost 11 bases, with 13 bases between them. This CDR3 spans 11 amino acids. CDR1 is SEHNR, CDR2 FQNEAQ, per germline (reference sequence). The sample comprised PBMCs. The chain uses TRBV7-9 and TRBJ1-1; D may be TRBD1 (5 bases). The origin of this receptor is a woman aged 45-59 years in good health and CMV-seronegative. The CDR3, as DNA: TGTGCCAGCAGAGCACGACAGTACGCTTTCTTT. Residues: CASRARQYAFF.